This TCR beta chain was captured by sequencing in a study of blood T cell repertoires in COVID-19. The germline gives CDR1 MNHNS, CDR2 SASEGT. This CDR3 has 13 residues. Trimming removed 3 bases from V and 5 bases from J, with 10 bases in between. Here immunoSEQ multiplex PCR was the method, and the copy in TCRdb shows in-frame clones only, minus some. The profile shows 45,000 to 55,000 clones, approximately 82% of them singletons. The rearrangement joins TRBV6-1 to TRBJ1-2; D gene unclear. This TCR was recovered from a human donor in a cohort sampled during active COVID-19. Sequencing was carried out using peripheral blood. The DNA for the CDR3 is TGTGCCAGCAGTGACAGGATACGGTATGGCTACACCTTC. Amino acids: CASSDRIRYGYTF.